Each of the 29 T cell receptor beta chains below was sequenced from the same sample in a study of identical twins. TCRdb reprocessed the 5' RACE reads via MiXCR and lists one record per CDR3 protein. The sample shows about 1.7 million distinct CDR3 sequences, around a third of them seen only once. The sequencing input was cord blood. These TCRs come from a newborn girl in good health.

This clonotype turned up a few times. This chain connects TRBV12-3 or TRBV12-4 to TRBJ1-5, with 8 bases lining up with TRBD1. V trimming: 3 bases; J trimming: 6 bases; junction bases outside the gene matches: 7. The CDR3 extends over 15 amino acids. CDR3 loop: CASSFSLTGVQPQHF. CDR3 sequence (DNA): TGTGCCAGCAGTTTTTCACTGACAGGGGTTCAGCCCCAGCATTTT.

The chain employs TRBV20-1 and TRBJ2-3; no firm D call. The CDR3 is 12 amino acids. Trimming took 7 bases from V and 5 from J, leaving 13 bases between them. Germline V gives CDR1 DFQATT, CDR2 SNEGSKA (reference sequence). Here the CDR3 reads CSVSPAGDTQYF. The CDR3 coding sequence is TGCAGTGTTAGCCCCGCTGGAGATACGCAGTATTTT.

This clonotype was detected ten times or more. V gene TRBV27 combines with J gene TRBJ2-1, with TRBD2 as a possible D gene (7 bases). In germline, CDR1 is MNHEY, CDR2 SMNVEV (reference sequence). The CDR3 extends over 14 amino acids. V lost 3 bases, J lost 15 bases, and 21 bases lay in between. CDR3 loop: CASSFGSTGRELFF. CDR3 DNA sequence: TGTGCCAGCAGTTTTGGTTCTACAGGGCGGGAGTTGTTCTTC.

The chain joins TRBV18 to TRBJ2-7, with unresolved D. Germline V gene sequence: CDR1 KGHSH, CDR2 LQKENI. Between the trimmed V and J ends, which lost 3 bases and 2 bases, there was a span of 8 bases. The CDR3 has 13 residues. The CDR3 sequence is CASSPAVTYEQYF. The CDR3 DNA follows: TGTGCCAGCTCACCGGCCGTTACCTACGAGCAGTACTTC.

V is TRBV9 and J is TRBJ2-7; D is perhaps TRBD1 or TRBD2 (5 bases each). Trimming shortened V by 3 bases and J by 6 bases, and 19 bases separated the two germline ends. In germline, CDR1 is SGDLS, CDR2 YYNGEE. This CDR3 contains 15 residues. As DNA, the CDR3 is TGTGCCAGCAGCGCAACTGCAAACGGGGCCTCCGAGCAGTACTTC. It yields the protein CASSATANGASEQYF.

V usage is TRBV6-6 and J usage is TRBJ2-3; possible D gene TRBD1, 6 bases. The V and J ends lost 2 bases and 2 bases respectively, with 8 bases between them. The CDR3 is 14 amino acids. Germline V gives CDR1 MNHNY, CDR2 SVGAGI (reference sequence). Here the CDR3 reads CASSYGGHTDTQYF. CDR3 in DNA: TGTGCCAGCAGTTACGGGGGACACACAGATACGCAGTATTTT.

This sequence joins TRBV2 and TRBJ2-1; TRBD2 matches at 8 bases. Germline V gene sequence: CDR1 SNHLY, CDR2 FYNNEI. V dropped 1 base and J dropped 5; count of bases not matched to a gene: 16. This CDR3 has 19 amino acids. The chain's CDR3 is CASSEDLAGLSWRDNEQFF. CDR3 DNA sequence: TGTGCCAGCAGTGAAGATTTAGCGGGACTATCCTGGAGGGACAATGAGCAGTTCTTC.

This chain links TRBV4-1 with TRBJ2-7; D is possibly TRBD2 (6 bases). V was pared by 0 bases and J by 12 bases, with 15 bases between. Germline loops: CDR1 MGHRA, CDR2 YSYEKL. The CDR3 spans 13 residues. CDR3 in DNA: TGCGCCAGCAGCCAAGATCAGTGGCTAGCGTTGTACTTC. Amino acids: CASSQDQWLALYF.

Ten or more counts support this clonotype. The chain carries TRBV29-1 and TRBJ2-5; no reliable D call. CDR1 and CDR2 from the germline V gene are SQVTM and ANQGSEA. The CDR3 has 11 amino acids. Between the trimmed V and J ends, which lost 5 bases and 5 bases, there was a span of 9 bases. The CDR3 DNA follows: TGCAGCGTTCGAGCGTCGGAGACCCAGTACTTC. It yields the protein CSVRASETQYF.

On this clonotype: At one boundary the junction diverges from the germline segment, which might be a read error. The gene calls are TRBV12-3 or TRBV12-4 and TRBJ2-1; D might be TRBD1 or TRBD2, each matching 5 bases. The CDR3 covers 13 residues. CDR3 loop: CAGSNREGSAQFF. The CDR3 nucleotides are TGTGCCGGCAGTAACCGCGAGGGGTCTGCGCAGTTCTTC.

The chain employs TRBV20-1 and TRBJ1-5; D remains ambiguous. This CDR3 comprises 17 residues. V lost 0 bases, J lost 11 bases, and 26 bases lay in between. The germline CDR1 and CDR2 sequences are DFQATT and SNEGSKA (reference sequence). The CDR3 DNA follows: TGCAGTGCTAGAGATCTACGGGCTAGCGGGATTGATAAGACCCAGCATTTT. It translates to CSARDLRASGIDKTQHF.

This clonotype was detected ten times or more. This chain's CDR3 is CASSLGVPTQDTQYF. The CDR3 DNA reads as TGTGCCAGCAGCTTAGGGGTACCCACACAAGATACGCAGTATTTT. The chain employs TRBV7-2 and TRBJ2-3; no firm D call. CDR1 is SGHTA, CDR2 FQGNSA, per germline. The V and J ends lost 1 base and 5 bases respectively, with 13 bases between them. This CDR3 has 15 residues.

V usage is TRBV29-1 and J usage is TRBJ2-2, with a tentative D call TRBD1 (5 bases). The CDR3 runs 13 residues. Germline loops: CDR1 SQVTM, CDR2 ANQGSEA. V gave up 3 bases and J gave up 1 base, with 6 bases separating them. The CDR3 is CSVDTGNTGELFF. Here the CDR3 DNA reads TGCAGCGTTGATACAGGGAACACCGGGGAGCTGTTTTTT.

This clonotype turned up a few times. The chain combines TRBV20-1 with TRBJ2-7; 11 bases line up with TRBD2. Germline loops: CDR1 DFQATT, CDR2 SNEGSKA (reference sequence). CDR3 length: 16 residues. Unmatched junction bases numbered 8, after V lost 2 bases and J lost 2 bases. CDR3 sequence (DNA): TGCAGTGCTAGATCGGTTAGCGGGGGGGGAACCTACGAGCAGTACTTC. Its protein product is CSARSVSGGGTYEQYF.

The chain combines TRBV4-1 with TRBJ2-7; 11 bases align to TRBD2. The tail of the sequence fits TRBJ2-5 better, so the J call may be wrong. Germline V gene sequence: CDR1 MGHRA, CDR2 YSYEKL. The CDR3 spans 15 residues. CDR3 sequence reads: CASSQTTSGSKTQYF. DNA for the CDR3: TGCGCCAGCAGCCAAACAACTAGCGGGAGCAAGACCCAGTACTTC.

This clonotype has more than one count but fewer than ten. The chain joins TRBV7-2 to TRBJ2-4; 8 bases match TRBD1. Losses at the gene ends were 0 bases for V and 5 bases for J; bases not matched to a gene: 0. The CDR3 extends over 14 amino acids. Germline lookup yields CDR1 SGHTA and CDR2 FQGNSA. CDR3 DNA sequence: TGTGCCAGCAGCTTAGCGACAGGGGAAAACATTCAGTACTTC. This encodes CASSLATGENIQYF. Filled out from reference TRBV7-2 and TRBJ2-4, the complete variable domain reads GAGVSQSPSNKVTEKGKDVELRCDPISGHTALYWYRQSLGQGLEFLIYFQGNSAPDKSGLPSDRFSAERTGGSVSTLTIQRTQQEDSAVYLCASSLATGENIQYFGAGTRLSVL.

This clonotype has a count of ten or more. V and J are TRBV7-9 and TRBJ2-7; D gene unclear. Germline CDR1 SEHNR, CDR2 FQNEAQ (reference sequence). The CDR3 runs 13 residues. V shed 0 bases and J shed 4 bases, with 7 bases lying between them. CDR3 residues: CASSLAVGYEQYF. The CDR3 DNA sequence: TGTGCCAGCAGCTTAGCCGTGGGTTACGAGCAGTACTTC. Filled out from reference TRBV7-9 and TRBJ2-7, the complete variable domain reads DTGVSQNPRHKITKRGQNVTFRCDPISEHNRLYWYRQTLGQGPEFLTYFQNEAQLEKSRLLSDRFSAERPKGSFSTLEIQRTEQGDSAMYLCASSLAVGYEQYFGPGTRLTVT.

The chain recombines TRBV2 with TRBJ1-3; unclear D gene. CDR3 length: 11 amino acids. The germline V and J ends were trimmed by 11 bases and 0 bases, with 5 bases remaining between them. Looked up from germline, CDR1 is SNHLY and CDR2 is FYNNEI. The CDR3 DNA sequence: TGTGCCTGCCACTCTGGAAACACCATATATTTT. Residues: CACHSGNTIYF.

CDR3 in DNA: TGTGCCAGCAGCCAAGTTCTGGGGGACACAACTAGCACAGATACGCAGTATTTT. Protein product: CASSQVLGDTTSTDTQYF. The chain is built from TRBV3-1 and TRBJ2-3, with a possible D match to TRBD1 (6 bases). The CDR3 covers 18 residues. CDR1 LGHDT and CDR2 YNNKEL come from the germline V gene (reference sequence). V was cut by 1 base and J by 0 bases, with 17 bases left in between.

This chain uses TRBV12-3 or TRBV12-4 with TRBJ1-1; tentatively, D is TRBD1 (5 bases). The CDR3 extends over 14 amino acids. Trimming took 5 bases from V and 4 from J, leaving 14 bases between them. For the CDR3, the DNA is TGTGCCAGCAGTCCCCATGGGGGGGGCACTGAAGCTTTCTTT. Amino acid sequence: CASSPHGGGTEAFF.

This chain uses TRBV14 with TRBJ2-1, with 11 bases fitting TRBD2. Germline CDR1 reads SGHDN; CDR2 reads FVKESK. V was pared by 2 bases and J by 0 bases, with 6 bases of the junction left unmatched. This CDR3 has 18 residues. CDR3 sequence: CASSQSLAGGFSYNEQFF. The CDR3 DNA is TGTGCCAGCAGCCAAAGTCTAGCGGGGGGCTTCTCCTACAATGAGCAGTTCTTC.

This chain connects TRBV5-1 to TRBJ2-5, with TRBD2 matching over 12 bases. The V gene end was trimmed by 4 bases and the J gene end by 11 bases; junction bases not matched to a gene: 12. The CDR3 totals 15 residues. Germline V gene data show CDR1 as SGHRS and CDR2 as YFSETQ. Written as DNA, the CDR3 is TGCGCCAGCAGCGCTAGCGGGAGGGCCTTGGATGAGCAGTACTTC. Protein product: CASSASGRALDEQYF.

Worth noting for this clonotype: At one end, the junction sequence differs from germline, possibly due to a read error. The J gene is TRBJ2-7, the V gene TRBV27; the match to TRBD1 covers 8 bases. Germline lookup yields CDR1 MNHEY and CDR2 SMNVEV (reference sequence). The CDR3 covers 12 residues. The CDR3: CATVDRGYERYF. The CDR3 DNA follows: TGTGCCACCGTCGACAGGGGCTACGAGCGGTACTTC.

This chain uses TRBV5-1 with TRBJ2-1; 8 bases fit TRBD2. Trimming took 7 bases from V and 1 from J; bases not matched to a gene: 25. Germline V gene data show CDR1 as SGHRS and CDR2 as YFSETQ. The CDR3 spans 21 residues. The CDR3 DNA follows: TGCGCCAGCTCGACTGAACAGGGCGGGGGGATTACGGGCGAATCCTACAATGAGCAGTTCTTC. Protein: CASSTEQGGGITGESYNEQFF.

This clonotype was picked up a small number of times. The chain carries TRBV5-1 and TRBJ2-1; D may be TRBD2 (5 bases). From germline, CDR1 is SGHRS and CDR2 YFSETQ. The V end was cut by 0 bases, the J end by 4 bases, with 8 bases between. CDR3 size: 14 residues. CDR3: CASSLDGIYNEQFF. CDR3 DNA: TGCGCCAGCAGCTTGGACGGGATTTACAATGAGCAGTTCTTC.

This clonotype was counted ten times or more. This chain links TRBV4-2 with TRBJ2-7, with a tentative D call TRBD1 (6 bases). The CDR3 totals 14 residues. Germline values: CDR1 LGHNA, CDR2 YNFKEQ. V was cut by 1 base and J by 0 bases, with 7 bases left in between. The CDR3 DNA reads TGTGCCAGCAGCCAAGCGGGACACTCCTACGAGCAGTACTTC. Translated: CASSQAGHSYEQYF.

This clonotype has a count of ten or more. The V call is TRBV12-3 or TRBV12-4, the J call TRBJ2-7, with D perhaps being TRBD1 or TRBD2 (5 bases each). This CDR3 has 14 residues. V was trimmed by 4 bases and J by 4 bases, leaving 14 bases between them. CDR3 bases: TGTGCCAGCAGTTCGGGACCCCTTTCGTACGAGCAGTACTTC. Protein: CASSSGPLSYEQYF.

The CDR3 here is CASSFGQGATYEQYF. The CDR3 DNA reads TGTGCCAGCAGTTTCGGGCAGGGGGCCACCTACGAGCAGTACTTC. The rearrangement links TRBV28 to TRBJ2-7; TRBD1 aligns across 8 bases. Germline CDR1 and CDR2: MDHEN and SYDVKM. V lost 3 bases to trimming and J lost 2 bases; unmatched junction nucleotides: 6. The CDR3 extends over 15 amino acids.

The V gene is TRBV18, the J gene TRBJ2-3; 7 bases are shared with TRBD1. The CDR3 is made up of 15 amino acids. CDR1 KGHSH and CDR2 LQKENI come from the germline V gene. The J segment lost 1 base and the V segment lost 3 bases, leaving 4 bases of the junction unmatched. The CDR3 protein is CASSPQGVGTDTQYF. For the CDR3, the DNA is TGTGCCAGCTCACCCCAGGGGGTTGGCACAGATACGCAGTATTTT.